This T cell receptor (beta chain) was sequenced in a study of T cell changes during pregnancy in multiple sclerosis. Germline V gene lookup returns CDR1 SGHAT and CDR2 FQDESV (reference sequence). The germline V and J ends were trimmed by 3 bases and 10 bases, with 13 bases remaining between them. CDR3 size: 14 residues. TCRdb's copy holds only in-frame clones and misses some; the assay was immunoSEQ multiplex PCR. Among some 71,000 clones, roughly 91% were seen once, and the ten largest hold 1.4%. Sequenced material: peripheral blood, taken in the third trimester of pregnancy. The clonotype originates from a female donor with multiple sclerosis, enrolled in a pregnancy study. The chain carries TRBV11-1 and TRBJ1-6; D is possibly TRBD1 (6 bases). The CDR3 nucleotides read TGTGCCAGCAGCTTGGGGGGGCACCGGTCACCCCTCCACTTT. Protein sequence: CASSLGGHRSPLHF.